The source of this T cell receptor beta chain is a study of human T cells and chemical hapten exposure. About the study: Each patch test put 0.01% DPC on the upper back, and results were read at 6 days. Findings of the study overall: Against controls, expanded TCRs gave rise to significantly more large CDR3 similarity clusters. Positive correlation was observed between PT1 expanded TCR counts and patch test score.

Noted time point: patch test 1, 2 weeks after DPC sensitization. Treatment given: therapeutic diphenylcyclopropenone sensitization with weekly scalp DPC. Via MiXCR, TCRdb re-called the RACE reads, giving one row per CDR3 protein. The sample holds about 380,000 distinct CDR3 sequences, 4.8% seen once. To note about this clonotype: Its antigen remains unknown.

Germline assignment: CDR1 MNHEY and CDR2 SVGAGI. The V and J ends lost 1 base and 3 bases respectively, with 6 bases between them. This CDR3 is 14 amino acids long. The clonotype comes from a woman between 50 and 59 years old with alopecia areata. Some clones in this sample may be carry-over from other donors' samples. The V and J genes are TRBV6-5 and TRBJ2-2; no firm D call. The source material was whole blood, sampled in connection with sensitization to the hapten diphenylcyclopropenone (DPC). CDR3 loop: CASSYFRDTGELFF. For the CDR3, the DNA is TGTGCCAGCAGTTACTTTCGGGACACCGGGGAGCTGTTTTTT.